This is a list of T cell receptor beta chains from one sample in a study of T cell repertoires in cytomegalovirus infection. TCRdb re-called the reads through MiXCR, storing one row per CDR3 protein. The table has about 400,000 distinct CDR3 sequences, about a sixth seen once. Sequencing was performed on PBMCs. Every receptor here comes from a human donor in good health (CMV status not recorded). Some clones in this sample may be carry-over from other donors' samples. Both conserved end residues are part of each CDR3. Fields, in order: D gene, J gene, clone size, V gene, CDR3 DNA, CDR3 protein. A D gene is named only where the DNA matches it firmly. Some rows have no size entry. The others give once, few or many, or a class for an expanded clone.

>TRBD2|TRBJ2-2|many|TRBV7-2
TGTGCCAGCAGCCGGGAGGGTCGCGGGGAGCTGTTTTTT
CASSREGRGELFF
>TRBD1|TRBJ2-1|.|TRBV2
TGTGCCAGCAGTGAGGTAGGACAGGGAGGACTCTTGCAGTTCTTC
CASSEVGQGGLLQFF
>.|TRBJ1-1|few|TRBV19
TGTGCCAGTAGAAACAGGGCTGGCACTGAAGCTTTCTTT
CASRNRAGTEAFF
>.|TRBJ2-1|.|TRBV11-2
TGTGCCAGCAGCTTAGTTAGGGGGAGTGTTCTAGCTTGGAATGAGCAGTTCTTC
CASSLVRGSVLAWNEQFF
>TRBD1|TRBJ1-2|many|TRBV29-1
TGCAGCGGTGGACAGGGGGGTGGCTACACCTTC
CSGGQGGGYTF
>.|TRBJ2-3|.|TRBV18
TGTGCCAGCTCAGAGCAGCGGAAAACAGATACGCAGTATTTT
CASSEQRKTDTQYF
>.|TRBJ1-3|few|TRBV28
TGTGCCAGCAGTCTTCCTATAGACGGAAACACCATATATTTT
CASSLPIDGNTIYF
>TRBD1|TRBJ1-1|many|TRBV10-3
TGTGCCATCAGTCGACAGGGGGCGGACACTGAAGCTTTCTTT
CAISRQGADTEAFF
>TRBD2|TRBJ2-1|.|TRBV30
TGTGCTACACAAACTAGCGGGAGCTATGAGCAGTTCTTC
CATQTSGSYEQFF
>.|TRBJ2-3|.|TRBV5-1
TGCGCCAGCAGCGTTGTTATAACAGATACGCAGTATTTT
CASSVVITDTQYF
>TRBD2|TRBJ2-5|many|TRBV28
TGTGCCAGCGGGGCTAGCGGACAAGAGACCCAGTACTTC
CASGASGQETQYF
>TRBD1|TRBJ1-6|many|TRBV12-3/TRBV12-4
TGTGCCAGCAGTCCGGGACAGCTTTCACCCCTCCACTTT
CASSPGQLSPLHF
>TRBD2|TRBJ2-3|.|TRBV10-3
TGTGCCATCAGGAACAGCGGGGCCCCGGATACGCAGTATTTT
CAIRNSGAPDTQYF
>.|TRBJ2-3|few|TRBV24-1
TGTGCCACCTCCTCCAGCCGCTTAAGCACAGATACGCAGTATTTT
CATSSSRLSTDTQYF
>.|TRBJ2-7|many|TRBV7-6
TGTGCCAGCAGCTCACTGGGCTCAGCACGCGAGCAGTACTTC
CASSSLGSAREQYF
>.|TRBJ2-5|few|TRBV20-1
TGCAGTGCCGAGTACCAAGAGACCCAGTACTTC
CSAEYQETQYF
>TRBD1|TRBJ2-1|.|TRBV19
TGTTCCAGTAGCAGAATGACAGGGTTCTCCTACAATGAGCAGTTCTTC
CSSSRMTGFSYNEQFF
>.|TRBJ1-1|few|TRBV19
TGTGCCAGTAGTCCCCTTTTCAGGTCCATGAACACTGAAGCTTTCTTT
CASSPLFRSMNTEAFF
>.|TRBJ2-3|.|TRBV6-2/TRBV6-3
TGTGCCAGCAGTTACTCTAGGGAGTCGGATACGCAGTATTTT
CASSYSRESDTQYF
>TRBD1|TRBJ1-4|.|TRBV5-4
TGTGCCAGCAGCCGGAGGGACAGCGGTGAAAAACTGTTTTTT
CASSRRDSGEKLFF
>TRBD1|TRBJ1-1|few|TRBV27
TGTGCCAGCAGTTCCCGAGGGACAGGGAGCACTGAAGCTTTCTTT
CASSSRGTGSTEAFF
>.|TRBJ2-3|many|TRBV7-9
TGTGCCAGCAGCTTTCCCCCCGCCAGCCCTCATGATACGCAGTATTTT
CASSFPPASPHDTQYF
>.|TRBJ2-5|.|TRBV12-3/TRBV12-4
TGTGCCAGCAGTCCCCTGACTGCAGGAGAGACCCAGTACTTC
CASSPLTAGETQYF
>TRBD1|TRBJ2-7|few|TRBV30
TGTGCCTGGAGCGCCGGACAGGGGGCGTCCGAGCAGTACTTC
CAWSAGQGASEQYF
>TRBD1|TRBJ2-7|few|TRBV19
TGTGCCAGTAGTACCCGGGACAGGGCATACGAGCAGTACTTC
CASSTRDRAYEQYF
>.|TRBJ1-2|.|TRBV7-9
TGTGCCAGCAGCTTAGTCGTTAGCAGGGCCTTCTATGGCTACACCTTC
CASSLVVSRAFYGYTF
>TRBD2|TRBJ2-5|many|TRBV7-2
TGTGCCAGCAGCTTAGGGACTAGCGGCGGGGAGACCCAGTACTTC
CASSLGTSGGETQYF
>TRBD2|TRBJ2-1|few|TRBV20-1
TGCAGTGCTGGGACTAGCCTAGAGGAGCAGTTCTTC
CSAGTSLEEQFF
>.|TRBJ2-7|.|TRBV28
TGTGCCAGCAGTTTGACCAGGGTTAATTCCTACGAGCAGTACTTC
CASSLTRVNSYEQYF
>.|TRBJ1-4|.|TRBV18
TGTGCCAGCTCACGCGGTTGGACAGCAACTAATGAAAAACTGTTTTTT
CASSRGWTATNEKLFF
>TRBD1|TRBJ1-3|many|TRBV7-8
TGTGCCAGCAGCTCTGGACAGGGGGACACCATATATTTT
CASSSGQGDTIYF
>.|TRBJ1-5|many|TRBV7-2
TGTGCCAGCAGCTTCAGCAGGGGCGGAAATCAGCCCCAGCATTTT
CASSFSRGGNQPQHF
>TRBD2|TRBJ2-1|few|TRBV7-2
TGTGCCAGCAGCCCCACTCCGGGACTAGCGGGAGGGCCCGAGTTCTTC
CASSPTPGLAGGPEFF
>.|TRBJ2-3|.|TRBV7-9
TGTGCCAGCAGCTTTTCAGCCTCGGACAGCACAGATACGCAGTATTTT
CASSFSASDSTDTQYF
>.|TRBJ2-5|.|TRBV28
TGTGCCAGCAGTTTACGACAGGATGAGACCCAGTACTTC
CASSLRQDETQYF
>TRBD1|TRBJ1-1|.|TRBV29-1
TGCAGCGCCGGGGGACAGCCGAACACTGAAGCTTTCTTT
CSAGGQPNTEAFF
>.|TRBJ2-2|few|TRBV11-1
TGTGCCAGCAGCTTACTACGGAGCACCGGGGAGCTGTTTTTT
CASSLLRSTGELFF
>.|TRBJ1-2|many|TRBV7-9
TGTGCCAGCAGCGATTATGGGAGAGACTATGGCTACACCTTC
CASSDYGRDYGYTF
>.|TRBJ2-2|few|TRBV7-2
TGTGCCAGCAGCTTCCGGGCCACGAACACCGGGGAGCTGTTTTTT
CASSFRATNTGELFF
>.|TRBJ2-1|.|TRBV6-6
TGTGCCAGCATAATCCAGGGAGTGGCCTACAATGAGCAGTTCTTC
CASIIQGVAYNEQFF
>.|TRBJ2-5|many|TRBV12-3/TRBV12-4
TGTGCCAGCAGTTTACCCCCTCCCCCCGAGGCGACCCAGTACTTC
CASSLPPPPEATQYF
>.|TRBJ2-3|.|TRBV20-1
TGCAGTGCTAGGACTAGCACAGATACGCAGTATTTT
CSARTSTDTQYF
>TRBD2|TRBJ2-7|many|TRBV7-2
TGTGCCAGCAGCTTAGGGCGGGAGATGGGGGAGCAGTACTTC
CASSLGREMGEQYF
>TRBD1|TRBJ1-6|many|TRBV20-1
TGCAGTGCTAACAGGGGATACGGATTAAATAATTCACCCCTCCACTTT
CSANRGYGLNNSPLHF
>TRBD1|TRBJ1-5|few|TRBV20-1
TGCAGTGCTAGAGGCGACAGGGGTAAGGGCAATCAGCCCCAGCATTTT
CSARGDRGKGNQPQHF
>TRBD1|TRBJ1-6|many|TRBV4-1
TGCGCCAGCAGTGACGGGACAGGGAGTTCACCCCTCCACTTT
CASSDGTGSSPLHF
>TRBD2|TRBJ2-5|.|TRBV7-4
TGTGCCAGCAGTTCCCCCCTAGGCCCCGGGAGGGAGACCCAGTACTTC
CASSSPLGPGRETQYF
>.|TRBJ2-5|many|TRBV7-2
TGTGCCAGCAGCTCTCCCTTTGACAGGCTCAGGGAGACCCAGTACTTC
CASSSPFDRLRETQYF